The entry below gives a single T cell receptor (beta chain) sequence along with its context. Germline CDR1 SGHKS, CDR2 YYEKEE (reference sequence). The CDR3 is 13 residues long. Trimming stripped 6 bases from V and 1 base from J, with 10 bases between. The sample comes from a study of blood T cell repertoires in COVID-19. Clones were read by immunoSEQ multiplex PCR, and TCRdb kept only the in-frame ones, dropping some. The sample records over 85,000 clones, 85% being singletons. Input material: peripheral blood. The V gene is TRBV5-5, the J gene TRBJ2-5; no clear D. The origin of this receptor is a man in his sixties with acute or convalescent COVID-19. The CDR3 region is CASKARPQETQYF. For the CDR3, the DNA is TGTGCCAGCAAGGCGCGGCCCCAAGAGACCCAGTACTTC. The full variable domain, its missing parts supplied by reference TRBV5-5 and TRBJ2-5, is DAGVTQSPTHLIKTRGQQVTLRCSPISGHKSVSWYQQVLGQGPQFIFQYYEKEERGRGNFPDRFSARQFPNYSSELNVNALLLGDSALYLCASKARPQETQYFGPGTRLLVL.